Listed below are T cell receptor beta chains from one sample, sequenced in a study of blood T cell repertoires in COVID-19. The table came from immunoSEQ multiplex PCR; TCRdb's copy has only in-frame clones and leaves some out. This table holds fewer than 250,000 clones, approximately 91% found once. Sequenced sample: peripheral blood. These TCRs come from a woman aged 60-70 years with acute or convalescent COVID-19. CDR3s include the opening cysteine and the closing phenylalanine or tryptophan.

cdr3_aa,cdr3_length,j_call,v_call
CASSPLLTGEIGYTF,15,TRBJ1-2,TRBV3-1/TRBV3-2
CASSRAGTVGTPLHF,15,TRBJ1-6,TRBV5-8
CASSSLDRGPYEQYF,15,TRBJ2-7,TRBV6-5
CASSFRSVWTSGGYNEQFF,19,TRBJ2-1,TRBV5-8
CASSEIGTKNSPLHF,15,TRBJ1-6,TRBV6-6
CASSLDQQGAAFF,13,TRBJ1-1,TRBV11-3
CASSTQSRGGELFF,14,TRBJ2-2,TRBV5-1
CAWSGQGASYNEQFF,15,TRBJ2-1,TRBV30
CSVVKPLNRGGTDTQYF,17,TRBJ2-3,TRBV29-1
CASSRQGSNQPQHF,14,TRBJ1-5,TRBV6-5
CATKAGSTDTQYF,13,TRBJ2-3,TRBV24-1
CATSPAGGPNEQFF,14,TRBJ2-1,TRBV24-1
CASSQVGGPSNQPQHF,16,TRBJ1-5,TRBV4-2
CASSAGTGGLNSPLHF,16,TRBJ1-6,TRBV9
CASSPIAGGSYNEQFF,16,TRBJ2-1,TRBV5-1
CASSLGSGMNTEAFF,15,TRBJ1-1,TRBV7-6
CASSQGRGNQPQHF,14,TRBJ1-5,TRBV4-3
CATRQGRNTEAFF,13,TRBJ1-1,TRBV6-1
CAISGIQGARDGYTF,15,TRBJ1-2,TRBV10-3
CASSAIRGRDGYTF,14,TRBJ1-2,TRBV9
CASSPQGNGYGYTF,14,TRBJ1-2,TRBV18
CASTTLDTQYF,11,TRBJ2-3,TRBV7-9
CSVSSGGSSYNEQFF,15,TRBJ2-1,TRBV29-1
CAWSPLSPGQGSGSPLHF,18,TRBJ1-6,TRBV30
CASSVAQSFFNEQFF,15,TRBJ2-1,TRBV9
CASSLAGFNSPLHF,14,TRBJ1-6,TRBV11-2
CASSLLSPGELFF,13,TRBJ2-2,TRBV18
CASKAGGRTDTQYF,14,TRBJ2-3,TRBV25-1
CASSPLTENGYTF,13,TRBJ1-2,TRBV18
CASGSRDRLNNEQFF,15,TRBJ2-1,TRBV25-1
CASSLPGPREQYF,13,TRBJ2-7,TRBV11-2
CASSQVAGRFTDTQYF,16,TRBJ2-3,TRBV3-1/TRBV3-2
CASSDNRRNTEAFF,14,TRBJ1-1,TRBV11-3
CSASDDRGRNYGYTF,15,TRBJ1-2,TRBV20-1
CASSLISLAGGKTGELFF,18,TRBJ2-2,TRBV11-2
CASKGLAGSRDPRRYNEQFF,20,TRBJ2-1,TRBV23-1
CASSPAPGTSSYEQYF,16,TRBJ2-7,TRBV18
CASRPPRSGVVKGYTF,16,TRBJ1-2,TRBV4-1
CASSLRLSGNTIYF,14,TRBJ1-3,TRBV2
CASSRGGTYRQPQHF,15,TRBJ1-5,TRBV7-9
CASSWGFGGRAEDTQYF,17,TRBJ2-3,TRBV28
CASSQDVTGNQPQHF,15,TRBJ1-5,TRBV3-1/TRBV3-2
CASSPYDRGTEAFF,14,TRBJ1-1,TRBV18
CASSFGGGGSAYEQYF,16,TRBJ2-7,TRBV27
CASSGIAGNTIYF,13,TRBJ1-3,TRBV2
CATSISTGLGSGYTF,15,TRBJ1-2,TRBV2
CASSEWKQGTYQPQHF,16,TRBJ1-5,TRBV6-1
CASSLVAGGIGETQYF,16,TRBJ2-5,TRBV11-2
CASGSDQPQHF,11,TRBJ1-5,TRBV12-5
CAISQGLEGLYGYTF,15,TRBJ1-2,TRBV10-3
CASRGQGGQPQHF,13,TRBJ1-5,TRBV2
CASSQGIWTGGGPEAFF,17,TRBJ1-1,TRBV4-2
CAWSANYEQYF,11,TRBJ2-7,TRBV30